One and the same sample provided the 8 T cell receptor beta chains below, sequenced in a study of beta chain features in type 1 diabetes. Whole-study results and caveats: Across all four CD4+ subsets, people with type 1 diabetes showed modestly shorter TCRB CDR3s.

These receptors are not linked to any known antigen. Expressed TCRB transcripts were sequenced, since all the RNA that had been isolated was reverse transcribed. The data were produced by immunoSEQ multiplex PCR, yet TCRdb's version contains in-frame clones alone and is incomplete. Counted here are around 140,000 clones, around 8.8% occurring once; the ten biggest clones make up approximately 0.7%. Sequencing was performed on central memory CD4+ T cells from blood. The receptors here all came from a man aged 30-40 years with type 1 diabetes.

V is TRBV5-1 and J is TRBJ2-1; 8 nucleotides align to TRBD2. Germline V CDR1 and CDR2: SGHRS, YFSETQ. With V trimmed by 5 bases and J by 7 bases, 5 bases remained unmatched. The CDR3 has 13 amino acids. For the CDR3, the DNA is TGCGCCAGCAGAATAGCGGGGTCAAATGAGCAGTTCTTC. Translation: CASRIAGSNEQFF.

This clone was detected only a few times. This chain uses TRBV28 with TRBJ2-5, with 7 bases identical to TRBD2. J gave up 3 bases and V 8 bases, and 6 bases lay outside the gene matches. The length of the CDR3 is 13 residues. The germline CDR1 and CDR2 sequences are MDHEN and SYDVKM. The CDR3, as DNA: TGTGCCAGCTACGAGCGGGGAGAAGAGACCCAGTACTTC. It translates to CASYERGEETQYF.

The rearrangement links TRBV9 to TRBJ2-3; possible D gene TRBD1, 5 bases. From germline, CDR1 is SGDLS and CDR2 YYNGEE. Trimming removed 0 bases at V and 2 bases at J, with 10 bases between. The CDR3 has 15 amino acids. For the CDR3, the DNA is TGTGCCAGCAGCGTAGTTGGGGCGAACACAGATACGCAGTATTTT. It encodes CASSVVGANTDTQYF.

This clone was detected a few times. J is TRBJ1-1 and V is TRBV4-1; D is undetermined. Looked up from germline, CDR1 is MGHRA and CDR2 is YSYEKL. Between the trimmed V and J ends, which lost 6 bases and 6 bases, there was a span of 20 bases. CDR3 length: 15 amino acids. CDR3 coding DNA: TGCGCCAGCAGAGGCTTTGGCAGAGGAGCGGCTGAAGCTTTCTTT. Amino acids: CASRGFGRGAAEAFF.

This clone was counted between two and nine times. This sequence joins TRBV18 and TRBJ1-1; D call uncertain. Trimming left V 1 base short and J 8 bases short, with 11 bases between. The length of the CDR3 is 13 residues. CDR1 KGHSH and CDR2 LQKENI come from the germline V gene. DNA of the CDR3: TGTGCCAGCTCACCACGAGGGAGATACGAAGCTTTCTTT. Translated: CASSPRGRYEAFF.

The J gene is TRBJ2-7, the V gene TRBV30, with D possibly TRBD2 on 5 matching bases. The germline CDR1 and CDR2 sequences are GTSNPN and SVGIG (reference sequence). Trimming cost V 4 bases and J 2 bases, with 12 bases left between them. There are 13 residues in the CDR3. CDR3 bases: TGTGCCTGGACCACGGGATCTGCCTACGAGCAGTACTTC. This sequence encodes CAWTTGSAYEQYF. The complete variable domain, with remaining parts taken from reference TRBV30 and TRBJ2-7, reads SQTIHQWPATLVQPVGSPLSLECTVEGTSNPNLYWYRQAAGRGLQLLFYSVGIGQISSEVPQNLSASRPQDRQFILSSKKLLLSDSGFYLCAWTTGSAYEQYFGPGTRLTVT.

The J gene is TRBJ1-1, the V gene TRBV28; D not certain. CDR1 MDHEN and CDR2 SYDVKM come from the germline V gene. The ends were cut back, 2 bases at V and 11 bases at J, with 9 bases in the middle. The CDR3 is 11 residues long. The CDR3 here is CASSLQDRAFF. The CDR3 region has the DNA TGTGCCAGCAGTTTACAGGATAGGGCTTTCTTT.

This sequence joins TRBV9 and TRBJ1-6; D gene uncertain. This CDR3 has 13 residues. CDR1 SGDLS and CDR2 YYNGEE come from the germline V gene. V lost 0 bases and J lost 8, with 6 bases in between. In nucleotides, the CDR3 is TGTGCCAGCAGCGTAGCTTTGTATTCACCCCTCCACTTT. Translated: CASSVALYSPLHF.